This TCR beta chain comes out of a study of blood T cell repertoires in COVID-19. Turning to the study itself: Collection of acute and convalescent COVID-19 samples took place in the United States, Italy and Spain.

Per the original data handling: Estimation of nucleated cell counts relied on the amplification of reference gene primers. The table came from immunoSEQ multiplex PCR; TCRdb's copy has only in-frame clones and leaves some out. V and J calls and clone size come straight from that table; D and trimming were deduced from the DNA. The data contain about 220,000 clones, 84% of them singletons. Adults between about 18 and 89 years of age took part from 24 US areas. Cohort 3 recovery required two negative PCRs, clearance, or symptom resolution. Germline assignment: CDR1 SGHTA and CDR2 FQGNSA. Germline trimming cut 5 bases from V and 2 bases from J; bases unmatched to any gene: 4. This CDR3 region has 15 residues.

Material for sequencing was PBMCs or T cells enriched from blood (not recorded which). The chain links TRBV7-2 to TRBJ2-3, with 10 bases lining up with TRBD2. The TCR was taken from a woman between 40 and 50 years old who had recovered from COVID-19. In DNA, the CDR3 is TGTGCCAGCAGCCCTGGGACTAGCGTCACAGATACGCAGTATTTT. This translates into CASSPGTSVTDTQYF.